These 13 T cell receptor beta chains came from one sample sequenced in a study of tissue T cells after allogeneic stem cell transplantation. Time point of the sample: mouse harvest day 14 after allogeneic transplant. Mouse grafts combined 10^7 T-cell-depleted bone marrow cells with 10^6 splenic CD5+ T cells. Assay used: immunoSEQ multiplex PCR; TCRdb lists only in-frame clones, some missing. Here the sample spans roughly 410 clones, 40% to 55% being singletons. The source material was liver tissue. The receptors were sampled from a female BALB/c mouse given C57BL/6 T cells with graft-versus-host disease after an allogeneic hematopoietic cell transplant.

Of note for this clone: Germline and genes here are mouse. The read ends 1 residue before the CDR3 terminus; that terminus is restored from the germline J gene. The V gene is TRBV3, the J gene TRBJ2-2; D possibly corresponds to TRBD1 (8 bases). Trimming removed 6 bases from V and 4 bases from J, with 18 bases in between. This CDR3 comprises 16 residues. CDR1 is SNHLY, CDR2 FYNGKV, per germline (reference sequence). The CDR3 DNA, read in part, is TGTGCCAGCAGAATAGACACAGGGGGGGGCACCGGGCAGCTCTAC. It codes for CASRIDTGGGTGQLY. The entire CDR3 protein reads CASRIDTGGGTGQLYF.

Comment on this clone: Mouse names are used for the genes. The DNA read from the CDR3 is TGCTCCAGCAGTCAAGGGACAGCATATGAACAGTAC. This gives the protein CSSSQGTAYEQY. The entire CDR3 sequence reads CSSSQGTAYEQYF. V is TRBV23 and J is TRBJ2-7; TRBD1 reflects the table's D call only, with no check against the DNA. The CDR3 end falls 1 residue outside the read, so it is completed with the germline J gene. The CDR3 is made up of 13 amino acids. The germline V gene encodes CDR1 KGHTA and CDR2 FQNQQP.

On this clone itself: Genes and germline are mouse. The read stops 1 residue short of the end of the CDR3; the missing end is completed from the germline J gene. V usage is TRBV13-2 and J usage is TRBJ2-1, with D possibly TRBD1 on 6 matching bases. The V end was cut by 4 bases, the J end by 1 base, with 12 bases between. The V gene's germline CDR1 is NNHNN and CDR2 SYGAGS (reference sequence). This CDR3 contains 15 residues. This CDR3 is CASGPRDTNYAEQFF. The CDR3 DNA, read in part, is TGTGCCAGCGGTCCCCGGGACACAAACTATGCTGAGCAGTTC.

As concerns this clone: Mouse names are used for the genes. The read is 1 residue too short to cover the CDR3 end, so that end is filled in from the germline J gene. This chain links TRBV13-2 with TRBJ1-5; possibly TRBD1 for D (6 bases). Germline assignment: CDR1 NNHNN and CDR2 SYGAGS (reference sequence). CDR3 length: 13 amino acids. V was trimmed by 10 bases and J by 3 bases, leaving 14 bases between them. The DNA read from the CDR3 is TGTGCCGGGCCGGGACAAACCAACCAGGCTCCGCTT. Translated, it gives CAGPGQTNQAPL. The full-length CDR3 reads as CAGPGQTNQAPLF.

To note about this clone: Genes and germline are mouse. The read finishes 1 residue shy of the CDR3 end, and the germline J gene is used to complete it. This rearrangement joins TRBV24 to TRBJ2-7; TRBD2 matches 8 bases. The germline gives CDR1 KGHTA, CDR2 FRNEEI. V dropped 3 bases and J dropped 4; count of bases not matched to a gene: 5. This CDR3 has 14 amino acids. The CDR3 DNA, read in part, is TGTGCCAGCAGTCTTGGGGGGGGTCCATATGAACAGTAC. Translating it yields CASSLGGGPYEQY. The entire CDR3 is CASSLGGGPYEQYF.

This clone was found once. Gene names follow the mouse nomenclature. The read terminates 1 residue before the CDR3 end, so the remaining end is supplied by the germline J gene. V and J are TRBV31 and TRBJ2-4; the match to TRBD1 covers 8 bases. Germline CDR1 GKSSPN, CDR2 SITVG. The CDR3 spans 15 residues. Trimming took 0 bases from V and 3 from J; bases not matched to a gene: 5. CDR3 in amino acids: CAWSLRQGRQNTLYF. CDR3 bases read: TGTGCCTGGAGTCTAAGACAGGGGAGACAAAACACCTTGTAC.

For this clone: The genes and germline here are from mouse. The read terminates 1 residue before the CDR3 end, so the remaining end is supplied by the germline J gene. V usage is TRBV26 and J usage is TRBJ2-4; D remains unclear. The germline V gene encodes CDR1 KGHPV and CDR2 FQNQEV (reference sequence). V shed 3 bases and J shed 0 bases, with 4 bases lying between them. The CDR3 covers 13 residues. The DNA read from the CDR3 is TGTGCCAGCAGTCTAGACAGTCAAAACACCTTGTAC. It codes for CASSLDSQNTLY. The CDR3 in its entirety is CASSLDSQNTLYF.

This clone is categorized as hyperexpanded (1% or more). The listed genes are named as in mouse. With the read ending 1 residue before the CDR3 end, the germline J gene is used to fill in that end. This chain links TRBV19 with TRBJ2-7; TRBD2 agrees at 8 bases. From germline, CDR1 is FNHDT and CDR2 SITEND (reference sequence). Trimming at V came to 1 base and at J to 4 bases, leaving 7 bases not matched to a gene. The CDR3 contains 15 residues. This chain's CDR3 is CASSIWGGQIYEQYF. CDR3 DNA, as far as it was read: TGTGCCAGCAGTATATGGGGGGGGCAAATTTATGAACAGTAC.

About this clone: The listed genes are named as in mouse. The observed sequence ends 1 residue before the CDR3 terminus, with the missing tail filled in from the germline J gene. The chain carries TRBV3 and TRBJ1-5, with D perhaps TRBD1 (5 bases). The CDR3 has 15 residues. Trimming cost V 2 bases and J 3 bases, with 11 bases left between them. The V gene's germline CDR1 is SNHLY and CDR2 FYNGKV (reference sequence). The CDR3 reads CASSLKRGTNQAPLF. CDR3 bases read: TGTGCCAGCAGCTTAAAGAGAGGGACCAACCAGGCTCCGCTT.

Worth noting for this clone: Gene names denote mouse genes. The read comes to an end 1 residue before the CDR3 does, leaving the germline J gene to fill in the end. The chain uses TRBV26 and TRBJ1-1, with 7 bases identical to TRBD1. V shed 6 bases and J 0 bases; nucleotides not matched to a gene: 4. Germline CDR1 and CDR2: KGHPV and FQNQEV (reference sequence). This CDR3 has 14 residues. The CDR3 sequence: CASRSGTANTEVFF. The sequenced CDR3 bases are TGTGCCAGCAGATCCGGGACAGCAAACACAGAAGTCTTC.

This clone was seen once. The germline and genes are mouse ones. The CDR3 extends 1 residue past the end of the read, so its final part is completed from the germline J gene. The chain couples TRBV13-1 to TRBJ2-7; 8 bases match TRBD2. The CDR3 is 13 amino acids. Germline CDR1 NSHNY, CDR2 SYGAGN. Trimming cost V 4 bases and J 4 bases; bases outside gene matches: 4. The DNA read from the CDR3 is TGTGCCAGCAGTACGACTGGGGATTATGAACAGTAC. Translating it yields CASSTTGDYEQY. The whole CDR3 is CASSTTGDYEQYF.

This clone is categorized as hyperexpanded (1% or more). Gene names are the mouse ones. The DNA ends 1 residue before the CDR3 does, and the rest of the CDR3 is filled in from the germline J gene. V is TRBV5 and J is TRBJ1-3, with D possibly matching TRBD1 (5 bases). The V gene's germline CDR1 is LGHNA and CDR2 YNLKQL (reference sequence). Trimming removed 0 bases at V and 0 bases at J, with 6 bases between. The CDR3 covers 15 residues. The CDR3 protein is CASSQEGDSGNTLYF. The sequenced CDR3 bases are TGTGCCAGCAGCCAAGAAGGGGATTCTGGAAATACGCTCTAT.

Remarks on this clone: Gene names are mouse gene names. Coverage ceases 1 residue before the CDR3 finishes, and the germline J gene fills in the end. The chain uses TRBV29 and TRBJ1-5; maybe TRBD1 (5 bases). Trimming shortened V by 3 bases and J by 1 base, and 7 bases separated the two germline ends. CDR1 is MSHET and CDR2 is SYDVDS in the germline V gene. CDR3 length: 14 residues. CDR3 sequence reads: CASSLGGNNQAPLF. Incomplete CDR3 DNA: TGTGCTAGCAGTTTGGGGGGAAACAACCAGGCTCCGCTT.